This passage covers 8 T cell receptor beta chains from one sample sequenced in a study of shared clonotypes between healthy human individuals. Here immunoSEQ multiplex PCR was the method, and the copy in TCRdb shows in-frame clones only, minus some. Of approximately 2.4 million clones listed, approximately 96% are singletons. Sequencing was carried out using naive CD4+ T cells sorted from blood. The subset was: CD45RA+ positively selected. The source of these receptors is a man in his late teens or twenties in good health.

V usage is TRBV4-1 and J usage is TRBJ1-1; D perhaps matches TRBD1 (6 bases). This CDR3 has 16 residues. Germline assignment: CDR1 MGHRA and CDR2 YSYEKL. The V gene lost 2 bases and the J gene lost 1 base, with 14 bases spanning the gap. The CDR3 is CASSQPTQGRNTEAFF. The CDR3 DNA sequence: TGCGCCAGCAGCCAACCTACGCAGGGGCGGAACACTGAAGCTTTCTTT.

This clone was detected once. The chain couples TRBV6-1 to TRBJ1-1; D is ambiguous. Germline CDR1 and CDR2: MNHNS and SASEGT. Trimming removed 3 bases from V and 0 bases from J, with 8 bases in between. The length of the CDR3 is 14 residues. In DNA form, the CDR3 reads TGTGCCAGCAGTGAGAAGGGAATGAACACTGAAGCTTTCTTT. As protein: CASSEKGMNTEAFF.

The chain recombines TRBV2 with TRBJ1-3, with 8 bases matching TRBD1. The CDR3 totals 15 residues. The germline gives CDR1 SNHLY, CDR2 FYNNEI. Trimming at V came to 6 bases and at J to 4 bases, leaving 8 bases not matched to a gene. The DNA of the CDR3 is TGTGCCAGCAGCCCCTTGGGACAGGCCGGAAACACCATATATTTT. Protein: CASSPLGQAGNTIYF. The full variable domain, its missing parts supplied by reference TRBV2 and TRBJ1-3, is EPEVTQTPSHQVTQMGQEVILRCVPISNHLYFYWYRQILGQKVEFLVSFYNNEISEKSEIFDDQFSVERPDGSNFTLKIRSTKLEDSAMYFCASSPLGQAGNTIYFGEGSWLTVV.

The chain couples TRBV5-4 to TRBJ1-1; 8 nucleotides agree with TRBD1. This CDR3 has 14 residues. Trimming at V came to 3 bases and at J to 1 base, leaving 2 bases not matched to a gene. Germline CDR1 reads SGHNT; CDR2 reads YYREEE (reference sequence). CDR3 DNA: TGTGCCAGCAGCTCCGGGACAGGGAACACTGAAGCTTTCTTT. The encoded protein is CASSSGTGNTEAFF. Supplemented by reference TRBV5-4 and TRBJ1-1, the full variable domain reads ETGVTQSPTHLIKTRGQQVTLRCSSQSGHNTVSWYQQALGQGPQFIFQYYREEENGRGNFPPRFSGLQFPNYSSELNVNALELDDSALYLCASSSGTGNTEAFFGQGTRLTVV.

The V call is TRBV2, the J call TRBJ1-2; D is perhaps TRBD1 (6 bases). The CDR3 runs to 13 residues. Looked up from germline, CDR1 is SNHLY and CDR2 is FYNNEI. Deletions cut 10 bases from V and 4 bases from J, with 16 bases between. The CDR3 nucleotides read TGTGCCACTACCGGGACAATGCTCTATGGCTACACCTTC. It yields the protein CATTGTMLYGYTF.

This clone was picked up a small number of times. The V gene is TRBV2, the J gene TRBJ2-1; maybe TRBD1 (5 bases). There are 14 residues in the CDR3. Trimming left V 0 bases short and J 7 bases short, with 10 bases between. Germline lookup yields CDR1 SNHLY and CDR2 FYNNEI. CDR3 sequence reads: CASSEALPGNEQFF. For the CDR3, the DNA is TGTGCCAGCAGTGAAGCGCTTCCAGGGAATGAGCAGTTCTTC.

This clone has only one observation. The chain uses TRBV5-4 and TRBJ2-7; TRBD1 matches at 9 bases. This CDR3 region has 16 residues. In germline, CDR1 is SGHNT, CDR2 YYREEE (reference sequence). V lost 4 bases and J lost 6; bases outside the gene matches: 14. This CDR3 is CASSTTTGTGLREQYF. The DNA of the CDR3 is TGTGCCAGCAGCACGACAACCGGGACAGGGCTCCGCGAGCAGTACTTC.

This rearrangement joins TRBV5-8 to TRBJ2-7; 11 bases map to TRBD1. CDR1 and CDR2 (germline): SGHTS, YDEGEE. This CDR3 comprises 15 residues. J lost 3 bases, V lost 4 bases, and 6 bases had no gene match. CDR3 in DNA: TGTGCCAGCAGCCAAGGACAGGGGGCGGTCTACGAGCAGTACTTC. Translated: CASSQGQGAVYEQYF. Using reference TRBV5-8 and TRBJ2-7 for the parts outside the CDR3, the full variable domain is EAGVTQSPTHLIKTRGQQATLRCSPISGHTSVYWYQQALGLGLQFLLWYDEGEERNRGNFPPRFSGRQFPNYSSELNVNALELEDSALYLCASSQGQGAVYEQYFGPGTRLTVT.